This T cell receptor beta chain stems from a study of cytomegalovirus exposure and HLA in healthy donors. This clone was picked up one time. TCRdb's copy holds only in-frame clones and misses some; the assay was immunoSEQ multiplex PCR. The sample carries some 140,000 clones, about 82% recorded once. Sequenced: PBMCs. This TCR was recovered from a human donor in good health.

CDR3 region: CATSRDIRFATNEKLFF. The DNA for the CDR3 is TGTGCCACCAGCAGAGATATCAGATTCGCAACTAATGAAAAACTGTTTTTT. The rearrangement links TRBV15 to TRBJ1-4, with D hard to call. V lost 0 bases and J 0 bases, leaving 11 bases between the germline ends. The germline gives CDR1 LNHNV, CDR2 YYDKDF (reference sequence). This CDR3 is 17 amino acids long.